Below are 26 T cell receptor beta chains sequenced from a single sample in a study of T cell changes during pregnancy in multiple sclerosis. TCRdb keeps only in-frame clones here, not all; method: immunoSEQ multiplex PCR. The data hold around 65,000 clones, with approximately 85% observed a single time. The source material was peripheral blood, sampled in the first trimester of pregnancy. The receptor set was obtained from a female donor with multiple sclerosis, enrolled in a pregnancy study.

The V gene is TRBV4-1, the J gene TRBJ1-1; D remains ambiguous. Trimming shortened V by 1 base and J by 9 bases, and 18 bases separated the two germline ends. The CDR3 contains 15 residues. Germline loops: CDR1 MGHRA, CDR2 YSYEKL. CDR3 sequence: CASSQVRGEMWKAFF. CDR3 nucleotides: TGCGCCAGCAGCCAAGTTCGCGGAGAAATGTGGAAAGCTTTCTTT.

This sequence joins TRBV25-1 and TRBJ1-4; D gene uncertain. The CDR3 is made up of 14 amino acids. The germline V gene has CDR1 MGHDK and CDR2 SYGVNS. V lost 1 base and J lost 4, with 7 bases in between. This CDR3 is CASSEWAGNEKLFF. Written as DNA, the CDR3 is TGTGCCAGCAGTGAATGGGCGGGTAATGAAAAACTGTTTTTT.

The rearrangement joins TRBV27 to TRBJ2-7, with 10 positions matching TRBD2. CDR1 is MNHEY and CDR2 is SMNVEV in the germline V gene (reference sequence). The junction had 6 bases not matched to a gene; V was cut back by 5 bases and J by 2 bases. The CDR3 spans 15 residues. Here the CDR3 DNA reads TGTGCCAGCAGTCTCACCGGGACTAGCGCCTACGAGCAGTACTTC. Translating it yields CASSLTGTSAYEQYF.

In its sample, this clone was seen many times. The chain carries TRBV28 and TRBJ2-7; D is perhaps TRBD1 (5 bases). The germline V gene encodes CDR1 MDHEN and CDR2 SYDVKM. The ends were cut back, 5 bases at V and 4 bases at J, with 9 bases in the middle. This CDR3 contains 12 residues. The CDR3 sequence: CASSPRVYEQYF. The CDR3 DNA sequence: TGTGCCAGCAGTCCCAGGGTGTACGAGCAGTACTTC.

This rearrangement joins TRBV27 to TRBJ1-1, with no clear D. The CDR3 contains 14 residues. CDR1 MNHEY and CDR2 SMNVEV come from the germline V gene (reference sequence). V lost 1 base to trimming and J lost 6 bases, with 12 bases between them. CDR3 nucleotide sequence: TGTGCCAGCAGTTTATTGGGGAGAGAGGCTGAAGCTTTCTTT. This sequence encodes CASSLLGREAEAFF.

The chain has TRBV9 and TRBJ2-7, with TRBD2 matching over 9 bases. The CDR3 covers 15 residues. V was pared by 4 bases and J by 3 bases, with 8 bases of the junction left unmatched. The germline gives CDR1 SGDLS, CDR2 YYNGEE. The CDR3 region is CASSPGTSRFYEQYF. The CDR3 DNA sequence: TGTGCCAGCAGCCCTGGGACTAGCAGATTCTACGAGCAGTACTTC.

V and J are TRBV2 and TRBJ1-5; D gene uncertain. Germline lookup yields CDR1 SNHLY and CDR2 FYNNEI. The V end lost 7 bases, the J end lost 3 bases, and 13 bases lay between the germline ends. The CDR3 covers 14 residues. In nucleotides, the CDR3 is TGTGCCAGCAAGCGGCCCGGTACCAATCAGCCCCAGCATTTT. Translating gives CASKRPGTNQPQHF.

The chain carries TRBV7-9 and TRBJ2-7; 11 bases line up with TRBD2. V trimming: 5 bases; J trimming: 2 bases; junction bases outside the gene matches: 8. This CDR3 region has 16 residues. In germline, CDR1 is SEHNR, CDR2 FQNEAQ (reference sequence). CDR3 residues: CASSPGLAEQTYEQYF. The CDR3 region has the DNA TGTGCCAGCAGCCCGGGACTAGCGGAGCAAACCTACGAGCAGTACTTC.

The chain has TRBV7-9 and TRBJ1-4; no definite D call. Trimming removed 2 bases from V and 2 bases from J, with 3 bases in between. The CDR3 sequence is 13 residues long. Germline CDR1 and CDR2: SEHNR and FQNEAQ (reference sequence). CDR3 protein: CASSLSTNEKLFF. The CDR3 DNA follows: TGTGCCAGCAGCTTATCTACTAATGAAAAACTGTTTTTT.

V usage is TRBV10-1 and J usage is TRBJ2-3; 8 positions agree with TRBD1. CDR3 length: 15 amino acids. CDR1 and CDR2 (germline): WNHNN, SYGVQD (reference sequence). J was trimmed by 2 bases and V by 3 bases; bases with no gene match: 4. The CDR3 sequence: CASSDGTGTTDTQYF. Written as DNA, the CDR3 is TGCGCCAGCAGTGACGGGACAGGTACCACAGATACGCAGTATTTT.

Turning to this clone: Distinct nucleotide sequences in the sample also encode this CDR3. The V call is TRBV6-5, the J call TRBJ1-3; D is unclear. The CDR3 consists of 14 residues. The germline V gene encodes CDR1 MNHEY and CDR2 SVGAGI. V was shortened by 6 bases and J by 0 bases, with 9 bases between the two germline ends. CDR3 coding DNA: TGTGCCAGCAGCCGCGGTAGCTCTGGAAACACCATATATTTT. This sequence encodes CASSRGSSGNTIYF.

V gene TRBV6-1 combines with J gene TRBJ1-4; 9 nucleotides match TRBD1. V was clipped by 5 bases and J by 8 bases; unmatched bases: 6. This CDR3 comprises 14 residues. Germline loops: CDR1 MNHNS, CDR2 SASEGT. CDR3 sequence: CASSPGQGGEKLFF. DNA for the CDR3: TGTGCCAGCAGTCCGGGACAGGGAGGCGAAAAACTGTTTTTT.

This clone has only a few counts. V gene TRBV2 combines with J gene TRBJ1-4; 7 nucleotides match TRBD1. Germline V gives CDR1 SNHLY, CDR2 FYNNEI. This CDR3 has 15 residues. Trimming at V came to 6 bases and at J to 7 bases, leaving 11 bases not matched to a gene. The CDR3 DNA reads TGTGCCAGCAGCTCTTCGACAGGGTTTCTTGAAAAACTGTTTTTT. Protein: CASSSSTGFLEKLFF.

V is TRBV9 and J is TRBJ2-7; tentative D call: TRBD2 (6 bases). V was shortened by 4 bases and J by 1 base, with 18 bases between the two germline ends. CDR3 length: 16 amino acids. The germline gives CDR1 SGDLS, CDR2 YYNGEE. The CDR3 here is CASSPQGLLSSYEQYF. DNA of the CDR3: TGTGCCAGCAGCCCTCAGGGACTGCTCTCTTCCTACGAGCAGTACTTC.

This sequence joins TRBV5-1 and TRBJ2-2; TRBD2 matches 11 bases. CDR1 is SGHRS, CDR2 YFSETQ, per germline. V lost 0 bases and J lost 4; bases outside the gene matches: 8. This CDR3 is 18 amino acids long. CDR3 in amino acids: CASSLALTSGIGTGELFF. Here the CDR3 DNA reads TGCGCCAGCAGCTTGGCCCTGACTAGCGGGATTGGCACCGGGGAGCTGTTTTTT.

CDR3 nucleotides: TGTGCCAGCAGCTTAGTGTCAGGCCGGTTAGGCGAGCAGTACTTC. Amino acid sequence: CASSLVSGRLGEQYF. The chain links TRBV7-9 to TRBJ2-7; no clear D gene. Germline V CDR1 and CDR2: SEHNR, FQNEAQ (reference sequence). The CDR3 covers 15 residues. V was pared by 1 base and J by 6 bases, with 16 bases between.

This rearrangement joins TRBV28 to TRBJ2-7, with D perhaps matching TRBD2 (6 bases). V shed 6 bases and J shed 3 bases, with 9 bases lying between them. Germline V gene sequence: CDR1 MDHEN, CDR2 SYDVKM. This CDR3 is built from 12 residues. CDR3 sequence: CASRPGGYEQYF. The CDR3 coding sequence is TGTGCCAGCAGGCCCGGGGGCTACGAGCAGTACTTC.

The J gene is TRBJ2-7, the V gene TRBV7-9; TRBD2 matches 11 bases. There are 15 residues in the CDR3. Germline loops: CDR1 SEHNR, CDR2 FQNEAQ (reference sequence). V dropped 6 bases and J dropped 4; count of bases not matched to a gene: 8. CDR3 in amino acids: CASRLLAGEKYEQYF. The CDR3 nucleotides are TGTGCCAGCAGGTTACTAGCGGGAGAGAAGTACGAGCAGTACTTC.

The CDR3 DNA reads as TGTGCCAGCAGTCCCCGCGCCTACAATGAGCAGTTCTTC. Amino acids: CASSPRAYNEQFF. V and J are TRBV6-6 and TRBJ2-1; D ambiguous. CDR1 and CDR2 from the germline V gene are MNHNY and SVGAGI (reference sequence). Trimming shortened V by 5 bases and J by 2 bases, and 7 bases separated the two germline ends. CDR3 length equals 13 residues.

The genes are TRBV2 and TRBJ2-2; 12 positions match TRBD2. V gave up 6 bases and J gave up 6 bases; unmatched junction bases: 2. Germline loops: CDR1 SNHLY, CDR2 FYNNEI. The CDR3 is made up of 14 amino acids. CDR3 amino acids: CASSRLAGAGELFF. The CDR3 nucleotides read TGTGCCAGCAGCAGACTAGCGGGGGCCGGGGAGCTGTTTTTT.

The V gene is TRBV7-7, the J gene TRBJ2-5; 11 bases agree with TRBD1. Germline CDR1 is SSHAT and CDR2 is FNYEAQ (reference sequence). Germline trimming cut 4 bases from V and 1 base from J; bases unmatched to any gene: 2. The CDR3 spans 15 residues. The CDR3 loop is CASSYGTGGQETQYF. The CDR3 DNA follows: TGTGCCAGCAGCTACGGGACAGGGGGCCAAGAGACCCAGTACTTC.

The chain employs TRBV6-1 and TRBJ2-1; TRBD1 aligns across 7 bases. The trim removed 6 bases at V and 3 bases at J, leaving 2 bases unmatched. From germline, CDR1 is MNHNS and CDR2 SASEGT. CDR3 length: 13 residues. CDR3 nucleotide sequence: TGTGCCAGCAGATGGGACAGCTACAATGAGCAGTTCTTC. It yields the protein CASRWDSYNEQFF.

This chain connects TRBV7-9 to TRBJ2-2, with D tentatively TRBD2 (6 bases). Germline assignment: CDR1 SEHNR and CDR2 FQNEAQ (reference sequence). V was trimmed by 5 bases and J by 2 bases, leaving 15 bases between them. There are 16 residues in the CDR3. This CDR3 is CASSEPGLTNTGELFF. The CDR3 region has the DNA TGTGCCAGCAGCGAGCCGGGACTCACTAACACCGGGGAGCTGTTTTTT.

In its sample, this clone was seen a few times. J is TRBJ2-1 and V is TRBV10-1; maybe TRBD1 (7 bases). There are 15 residues in the CDR3. Germline CDR1 reads WNHNN; CDR2 reads SYGVQD (reference sequence). The ends were cut back, 3 bases at V and 4 bases at J, with 13 bases in the middle. The CDR3 reads CASSDSAGQYNEQFF. CDR3 bases: TGCGCCAGCAGTGACAGCGCGGGACAGTACAATGAGCAGTTCTTC.

The chain couples TRBV27 to TRBJ2-1; TRBD1 agrees at 7 bases. The CDR3 contains 14 residues. After removal of 5 bases from V and 10 bases from J, the junction contained 11 bases not matched to a gene. Germline CDR1 MNHEY, CDR2 SMNVEV (reference sequence). CDR3 in DNA: TGTGCCAGCAGTAGGGGAGACAGGGTAAACGAGCAGTTCTTC. Residues: CASSRGDRVNEQFF.

This chain uses TRBV2 with TRBJ1-5; TRBD1 agrees at 9 bases. Losses at the gene ends were 6 bases for V and 3 bases for J; bases not matched to a gene: 6. The CDR3 is 15 amino acids. Germline lookup yields CDR1 SNHLY and CDR2 FYNNEI. The CDR3 region has the DNA TGTGCCAGCAGAGAGGACAGGGGACACAATCAGCCCCAGCATTTT. Translation: CASREDRGHNQPQHF.